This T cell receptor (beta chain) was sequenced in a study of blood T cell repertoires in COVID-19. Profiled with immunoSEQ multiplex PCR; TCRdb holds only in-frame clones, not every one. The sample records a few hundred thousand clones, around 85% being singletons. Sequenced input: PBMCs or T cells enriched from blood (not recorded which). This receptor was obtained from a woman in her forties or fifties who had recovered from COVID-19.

CDR3 sequence: CASDRGPYEQYF. The CDR3 nucleotides read TGTGCCAGTGACAGGGGCCCCTACGAGCAGTACTTC. The chain joins TRBV7-9 to TRBJ2-7; 8 positions agree with TRBD1. Per the germline V gene, CDR1 is SEHNR and CDR2 is FQNEAQ (reference sequence). The CDR3 totals 12 residues. With 9 bases clipped from V and 2 bases from J, the junction kept 3 bases outside the gene matches.